These 7 T cell receptor beta chains were all obtained from the same sample, sequenced in a study of T cell responses to AZD1222 COVID-19 vaccine. Clones were read by immunoSEQ multiplex PCR, and TCRdb kept only the in-frame ones, dropping some. The sample consists of approximately 190,000 clones, around 90% of them appearing once. Material: peripheral blood, obtained on day 0 of AZD1222 vaccination. All receptors come from an adult in good health.

The chain combines TRBV9 with TRBJ2-3; the match to TRBD2 covers 9 bases. V was pared by 3 bases and J by 4 bases, with 12 bases of the junction left unmatched. From germline, CDR1 is SGDLS and CDR2 YYNGEE. The CDR3 is 17 amino acids. The CDR3 loop is CASSAQSRRGGSDTQYF. DNA for the CDR3: TGTGCCAGCAGCGCCCAGTCTCGGCGGGGGGGGTCAGATACGCAGTATTTT.

The chain links TRBV14 to TRBJ2-7; D uncertain. V lost 3 bases, J lost 6 bases, and 6 bases lay in between. Per the germline V gene, CDR1 is SGHDN and CDR2 is FVKESK. CDR3 size: 11 residues. CDR3 region: CASSQDSEQYF. The CDR3 bases are TGTGCCAGCAGCCAGGATAGCGAGCAGTACTTC.

J is TRBJ1-3 and V is TRBV3-1 (or the pseudogene TRBV3-2), with 8 bases aligning to TRBD1. The CDR3 loop spans 16 amino acids. V lost 1 base, J lost 4 bases, and 6 bases stayed unmatched. Germline loops: CDR1 LGHDT, CDR2 YNNKEL (reference sequence). The chain's CDR3 is CASSQGQGARGNTIYF. The CDR3 DNA reads as TGTGCCAGCAGCCAAGGGCAGGGGGCGCGCGGAAACACCATATATTTT.

The chain couples TRBV10-3 to TRBJ2-1, with TRBD1 identical over 11 bases. J lost 7 bases, V lost 9 bases, and 2 bases had no gene match. Per germline, CDR1 ENHRY and CDR2 SYGVKD. The CDR3 runs to 12 residues. CDR3 loop: CAMGQGVNEQFF. CDR3 coding DNA: TGTGCCATGGGACAGGGGGTGAATGAGCAGTTCTTC.

CDR3 region: CASSLGPRELFF. The DNA of the CDR3 is TGTGCCAGCAGCCTAGGTCCCCGGGAGCTGTTTTTT. This rearrangement joins TRBV7-8 to TRBJ2-2; D uncertain. With 5 bases removed from V and 9 bases from J, the gap between germline ends came to 10 bases. Germline values: CDR1 SGHVS, CDR2 FQNEAQ. This CDR3 has 12 residues.

This chain links TRBV5-4 with TRBJ2-2; 16 bases are a match to TRBD2. J gave up 6 bases and V 5 bases, and 7 bases lay outside the gene matches. Germline loops: CDR1 SGHNT, CDR2 YYREEE (reference sequence). The CDR3 runs to 17 residues. In DNA, the CDR3 is TGTGCCAGCAGATCGGGACTAGCGGGAGGGTCGGCCGGGGAGCTGTTTTTT. Residues: CASRSGLAGGSAGELFF.

This chain links TRBV2 with TRBJ2-1; TRBD2 matches 8 bases. CDR3 size: 15 residues. The trim removed 3 bases at V and 0 bases at J, leaving 1 base unmatched. From germline, CDR1 is SNHLY and CDR2 FYNNEI. The CDR3 sequence: CASSDSGGSYNEQFF. The CDR3 nucleotides are TGTGCCAGCAGTGACAGCGGGGGCTCCTACAATGAGCAGTTCTTC.